The rows below give T cell receptor beta chains drawn from one sample of a study of blood T cell repertoires in COVID-19. Here immunoSEQ multiplex PCR was the method, and the copy in TCRdb shows in-frame clones only, minus some. The repertoire holds about 200,000 clones, with about 88% as singletons. Material: peripheral blood. All receptors derive from a man aged 50-60 years with COVID-19, enrolled during active disease. CDR3s include the opening cysteine and the closing phenylalanine or tryptophan. D genes are given only for firm matches. Only some rows state a clone size, as once, few, many or a class for expanded clones.

size: few; V: TRBV7-6; J: TRBJ2-5; D: TRBD2; DNA: TGTGCCAGCAGCTTAGGGACTAGCGGGAGGGCAGAGACCCAGTACTTC; CDR3: CASSLGTSGRAETQYF
size: NA; V: TRBV2; J: TRBJ2-7; D: TRBD1; DNA: TGTGCCAGCAGAAGACAGGGACCCGGGGAGCAGTACTTC; CDR3: CASRRQGPGEQYF
size: NA; V: TRBV4-1; J: TRBJ2-2; D: NA; DNA: TGCGCCAGCAGCCAAGCCGTTTCAGTACGGGAGCTGTTTTTT; CDR3: CASSQAVSVRELFF
size: NA; V: TRBV5-1; J: TRBJ2-2; D: TRBD1; DNA: TGCGCCAGCAGCGTACAGGGGACGATAAACACCGGGGAGCTGTTTTTT; CDR3: CASSVQGTINTGELFF
size: NA; V: TRBV5-1; J: TRBJ2-7; D: NA; DNA: TGCGCCAGCAGCGTACAGGGTAACGAGCAGTACTTC; CDR3: CASSVQGNEQYF
size: once; V: TRBV11-1; J: TRBJ2-1; D: NA; DNA: TGTGCCAGCAGCTTATCCGACTACCGGGAGCAGTTCTTC; CDR3: CASSLSDYREQFF
size: NA; V: TRBV5-8; J: TRBJ2-5; D: NA; DNA: TGTGCCAGCAGCTTGGACAGGGGAGGAGAGACCCAGTACTTC; CDR3: CASSLDRGGETQYF
size: once; V: TRBV29-1; J: TRBJ2-5; D: NA; DNA: TGCAGCGTGGAGGCGGGAGAGACCCAGTACTTC; CDR3: CSVEAGETQYF
size: NA; V: TRBV27; J: TRBJ2-7; D: NA; DNA: TGTGCCAGCAGTTTTAGGAGCTCCTACGAGCAGTACTTC; CDR3: CASSFRSSYEQYF
size: NA; V: TRBV2; J: TRBJ2-1; D: TRBD1; DNA: TGTGCCAGCAGTAGGGACAGGGAAGCCTACAATGAGCAGTTCTTC; CDR3: CASSRDREAYNEQFF
size: NA; V: TRBV9; J: TRBJ2-5; D: TRBD2; DNA: TGTGCCAGCAGCGGGACTAGCGGGCCTGGGGGGACCCAGTACTTC; CDR3: CASSGTSGPGGTQYF
size: NA; V: TRBV5-1; J: TRBJ1-5; D: NA; DNA: TGCGCCAGCAGTCAAGGGGGATTGGGCAATCAGCCCCAGCATTTT; CDR3: CASSQGGLGNQPQHF
size: NA; V: TRBV24-1; J: TRBJ2-7; D: NA; DNA: TGTGCCACCAGTGATTCCGGTTCCCAGGGCTCCTACGAGCAGTACTTC; CDR3: CATSDSGSQGSYEQYF
size: once; V: TRBV5-1; J: TRBJ2-1; D: TRBD1; DNA: TGCGCCAGCAGCTTATGGACAGGGAATGAGCAGTTCTTC; CDR3: CASSLWTGNEQFF
size: NA; V: TRBV7-2; J: TRBJ2-2; D: TRBD2; DNA: TGTGCCAGCAGCTCGACAGCGGGGGCTGGGGAGCTGTTTTTT; CDR3: CASSSTAGAGELFF
size: NA; V: TRBV5-5; J: TRBJ2-1; D: TRBD2; DNA: TGTGCCAGCAGCTTGCTCGGACTAGCGGGGGAATACAATGAGCAGTTCTTC; CDR3: CASSLLGLAGEYNEQFF
size: once; V: TRBV18; J: TRBJ1-2; D: TRBD1; DNA: TGTGCCAGCTCACCGGACAGGGGGAACTATGGCTACACCTTC; CDR3: CASSPDRGNYGYTF
size: NA; V: TRBV7-2; J: TRBJ1-2; D: NA; DNA: TGTGCCAGCAGCTTAGGTGGCCGGGTTCGTGGTTATGGCTACACCTTC; CDR3: CASSLGGRVRGYGYTF
size: NA; V: TRBV23-1; J: TRBJ2-7; D: TRBD1; DNA: TGCGCCAGCAGTCAATGTGCCGGGACAGGGGGATACGAGCAGTACTTC; CDR3: CASSQCAGTGGYEQYF
size: NA; V: TRBV12-5; J: TRBJ2-6; D: TRBD1; DNA: TGTGCTAGTGGTTTCGATGTTCCAGGACCGGGACAGAGAATCTCTGGGGCCAACGTCCTGACTTTC; CDR3: CASGFDVPGPGQRISGANVLTF
size: NA; V: TRBV14; J: TRBJ2-5; D: NA; DNA: TGTGCCAGCAGCCGAAGCGAGACCCAGTACTTC; CDR3: CASSRSETQYF
size: NA; V: TRBV10-3; J: TRBJ1-5; D: TRBD1; DNA: TGTGCCACCAACCCGGGACAGGGTAGCAATCAGCCCCAGCATTTT; CDR3: CATNPGQGSNQPQHF
size: NA; V: TRBV6-5; J: TRBJ1-2; D: NA; DNA: TGTGCCAGCAGTTACTCCGAGACAGGTGGCTATGGCTACACCTTC; CDR3: CASSYSETGGYGYTF
size: NA; V: TRBV19; J: TRBJ1-1; D: NA; DNA: TGTGCCAGTAGTATAGTCCAGGGACTCACGGTAGGGACTGAAGCTTTCTTT; CDR3: CASSIVQGLTVGTEAFF
size: NA; V: TRBV5-1; J: TRBJ2-5; D: TRBD1; DNA: TGCGCCAGCAGTCAGGGGACAGTCCAAGAGACCCAGTACTTC; CDR3: CASSQGTVQETQYF
size: NA; V: TRBV5-4; J: TRBJ1-2; D: NA; DNA: TGTGCCAGCAGCTTGGACAGTAACTATGGCTACACCTTC; CDR3: CASSLDSNYGYTF
size: NA; V: TRBV5-5; J: TRBJ1-1; D: NA; DNA: TGTGCCAGCAGCCCCCCCCGCGCGACTGAAGCTTTCTTT; CDR3: CASSPPRATEAFF
size: once; V: TRBV6-5; J: TRBJ1-4; D: NA; DNA: TGTGCCAGCAGTTACACTATGGCGGCTGAAAAACTGTTTTTT; CDR3: CASSYTMAAEKLFF
size: NA; V: TRBV25-1; J: TRBJ1-1; D: NA; DNA: TGTGCCAGCAGGGACAGTGCCCTAAACACTGAAGCTTTCTTT; CDR3: CASRDSALNTEAFF
size: NA; V: TRBV6-2/TRBV6-3; J: TRBJ1-6; D: TRBD1; DNA: TGTGCCAGCAGTTACGAGCGTGGCAGGGGGTCCTCCTATAATTCACCCCTCCACTTT; CDR3: CASSYERGRGSSYNSPLHF
size: NA; V: TRBV28; J: TRBJ1-2; D: NA; DNA: TGTGCCAGCAGTTTATACGGGTACTACACCTTC; CDR3: CASSLYGYYTF
size: NA; V: TRBV7-8; J: TRBJ1-1; D: NA; DNA: TGTGCCAGCAGCTTAGGAAGAGGTGAAGCTTTCTTT; CDR3: CASSLGRGEAFF
size: NA; V: TRBV5-4; J: TRBJ1-6; D: NA; DNA: TGTGCCAGCAGCTGGCTAGACAGAGGCTCACCCCTCCACTTT; CDR3: CASSWLDRGSPLHF
size: NA; V: TRBV5-4; J: TRBJ2-1; D: NA; DNA: TGTGCCAGCAGCCGAGCAAGCGGAGACTACAATGAGCAGTTCTTC; CDR3: CASSRASGDYNEQFF
size: many; V: TRBV11-2; J: TRBJ2-2; D: NA; DNA: TGTGCCAGCAGCTTATTTCGGGGTGTCGGGGACACCGGGGAGCTGTTTTTT; CDR3: CASSLFRGVGDTGELFF
size: NA; V: TRBV11-2; J: TRBJ1-2; D: NA; DNA: TGTGCCAGCAGCTCCAGGACAGCCCGTAGAGGGGGTTCCTATGGCTACACCTTC; CDR3: CASSSRTARRGGSYGYTF
size: NA; V: TRBV7-3; J: TRBJ2-3; D: TRBD2; DNA: TGTGCCAGCAGCCAGCGGGGGGGCGGAGATACGCAGTATTTT; CDR3: CASSQRGGGDTQYF
size: NA; V: TRBV6-6; J: TRBJ1-1; D: TRBD1; DNA: TGTGCCAGCAGTTTACAGGGGGCCTTGACTGAAGCTTTCTTT; CDR3: CASSLQGALTEAFF
size: NA; V: TRBV7-2; J: TRBJ2-2; D: NA; DNA: TGTGCCAGCAGCACTCTCGGCAGGGCGATGGGCACCGGGGAGCTGTTTTTT; CDR3: CASSTLGRAMGTGELFF
size: NA; V: TRBV5-4; J: TRBJ2-5; D: TRBD2; DNA: TGTGCCAGCAGCTTGGATCTAGCGGATAAGTCAAGAGGAACCCAGTACTTC; CDR3: CASSLDLADKSRGTQYF